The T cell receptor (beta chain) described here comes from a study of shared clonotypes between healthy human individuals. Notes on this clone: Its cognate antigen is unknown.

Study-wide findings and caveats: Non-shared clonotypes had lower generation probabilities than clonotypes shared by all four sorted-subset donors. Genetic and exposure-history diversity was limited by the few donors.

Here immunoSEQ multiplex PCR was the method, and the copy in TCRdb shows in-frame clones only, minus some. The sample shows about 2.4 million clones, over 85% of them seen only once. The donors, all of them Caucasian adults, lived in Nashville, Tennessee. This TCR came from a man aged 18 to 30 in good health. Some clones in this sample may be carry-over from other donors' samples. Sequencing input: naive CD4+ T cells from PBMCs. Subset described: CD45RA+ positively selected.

In DNA form, the CDR3 reads TGTGCCAGCAGTTTACACCTGACCTATGGCTACACCTTC. This sequence encodes CASSLHLTYGYTF. The chain joins TRBV28 to TRBJ1-2; D is undetermined. The CDR3 loop spans 13 amino acids. Trimming cost V 2 bases and J 4 bases, with 8 bases left between them. Per germline, CDR1 MDHEN and CDR2 SYDVKM.